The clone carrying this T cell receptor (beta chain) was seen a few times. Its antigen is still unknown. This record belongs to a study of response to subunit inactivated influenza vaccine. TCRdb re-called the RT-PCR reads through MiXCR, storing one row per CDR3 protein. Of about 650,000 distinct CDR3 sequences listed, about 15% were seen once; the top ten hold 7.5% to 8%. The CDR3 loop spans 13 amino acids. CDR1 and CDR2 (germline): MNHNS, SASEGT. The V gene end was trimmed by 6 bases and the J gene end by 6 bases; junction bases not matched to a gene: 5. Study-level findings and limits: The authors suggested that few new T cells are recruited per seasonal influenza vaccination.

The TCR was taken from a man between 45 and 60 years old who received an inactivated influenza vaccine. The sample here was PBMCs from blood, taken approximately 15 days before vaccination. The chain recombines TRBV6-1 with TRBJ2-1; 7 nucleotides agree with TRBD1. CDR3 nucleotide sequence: TGTGCCAGCAGGGACACAGGGGTCAATGAGCAGTTCTTC. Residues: CASRDTGVNEQFF.